These T cell receptor beta chains were read from a single sample in a study of blood T cell repertoires in COVID-19. Using immunoSEQ multiplex PCR, the repertoire was profiled, and TCRdb retains in-frame clones only, with some absent. This sample carries about 140,000 clones, about 84% of them seen once, and the ten largest clones take roughly 8.6%. Specimen: peripheral blood. All receptors derive from a woman of 80 years or more in a cohort sampled during active or convalescent COVID-19. Each CDR3 is given without its conserved first and last residue.

v_gene: TRBV5-1; j_gene: TRBJ2-3; CDR3aa: ASSLVPRSDTQY
v_gene: TRBV18; j_gene: TRBJ2-3; CDR3aa: ASSPKLAGSTDTQY
v_gene: TRBV3-1/TRBV3-2; j_gene: TRBJ1-6; CDR3aa: ASSQAQEGFYSPLH
v_gene: TRBV15; j_gene: TRBJ2-1; CDR3aa: ATSRGTGRSSYNEQF
v_gene: TRBV6-2/TRBV6-3; j_gene: TRBJ2-3; CDR3aa: ASSDGGAGDTQY
v_gene: TRBV5-4; j_gene: TRBJ2-3; CDR3aa: ASSAPDRGTDTQY
v_gene: TRBV5-1; j_gene: TRBJ2-5; CDR3aa: ASRPLEREETQY
v_gene: TRBV2; j_gene: TRBJ1-2; CDR3aa: ASSFQQGSYGYT
v_gene: TRBV7-6; j_gene: TRBJ1-6; CDR3aa: ASSRDSARTNSPLH
v_gene: TRBV29-1; j_gene: TRBJ2-3; CDR3aa: SVDSRGRTDTQY
v_gene: TRBV5-1; j_gene: TRBJ2-3; CDR3aa: ASSLVIQGADTQY
v_gene: TRBV7-2; j_gene: TRBJ1-5; CDR3aa: ASSLAQGAFQPQH
v_gene: TRBV5-1; j_gene: TRBJ2-7; CDR3aa: ASSTPQGSTYEQY
v_gene: TRBV2; j_gene: TRBJ1-1; CDR3aa: ASSVVVGTEAF
v_gene: TRBV19; j_gene: TRBJ2-5; CDR3aa: ASRDRVRETQY
v_gene: TRBV27; j_gene: TRBJ1-4; CDR3aa: ASSATGVGEKLF
v_gene: TRBV28; j_gene: TRBJ1-1; CDR3aa: ASKSQRQGQSTEAF
v_gene: TRBV27; j_gene: TRBJ1-2; CDR3aa: ASSPRDRAPYGYT
v_gene: TRBV28; j_gene: TRBJ2-3; CDR3aa: ASSLSFSTDTQY
v_gene: TRBV10-1; j_gene: TRBJ2-1; CDR3aa: ASSNYNEQF
v_gene: TRBV7-6; j_gene: TRBJ2-1; CDR3aa: ASSLGSGGANEQF
v_gene: TRBV2; j_gene: TRBJ2-1; CDR3aa: ASSRDRVGEQF
v_gene: TRBV16; j_gene: TRBJ1-5; CDR3aa: ASSQRQANQPQH
v_gene: TRBV3-1/TRBV3-2; j_gene: TRBJ2-3; CDR3aa: ASSQEITQALYTQY
v_gene: TRBV29-1; j_gene: TRBJ1-2; CDR3aa: SVESGQGTYGYT
v_gene: TRBV12-3/TRBV12-4; j_gene: TRBJ1-2; CDR3aa: ASSKQANYGYT
v_gene: TRBV19; j_gene: TRBJ2-2; CDR3aa: ASARWTGELF
v_gene: TRBV7-2; j_gene: TRBJ2-1; CDR3aa: ASSLNRPQANEQF
v_gene: TRBV28; j_gene: TRBJ1-5; CDR3aa: ASSPQESRQPQH